Presented here are 6 T cell receptor beta chains from one specimen sequenced in a study of blood T cell repertoires in COVID-19. Method: immunoSEQ multiplex PCR; TCRdb's copy keeps in-frame clones and lacks some. This repertoire shows hundreds of thousands of clones, 65% to 90% found once; its top ten account for about 4.6%. Sequenced material: PBMCs or T cells enriched from blood (not recorded which). These receptors all come from a woman aged 25 to 39 who had been exposed to COVID-19.

The chain employs TRBV2 and TRBJ1-5; 8 nucleotides agree with TRBD1. CDR1 and CDR2 (germline): SNHLY, FYNNEI. CDR3 size: 14 residues. J was trimmed by 3 bases and V by 6 bases; bases with no gene match: 4. CDR3 amino acids: CASRGQANNQPQHF. In nucleotides, the CDR3 is TGTGCCAGCAGGGGACAGGCTAACAATCAGCCCCAGCATTTT.

The V gene is TRBV6-4, the J gene TRBJ2-7; D possibly corresponds to TRBD1 (5 bases). The germline V and J ends were trimmed by 5 bases and 0 bases, with 20 bases remaining between them. The germline V gene encodes CDR1 MRHNA and CDR2 SNTAGT. This CDR3 region has 17 residues. Here the CDR3 reads CASSPLIRDSSSYEQYF. CDR3 coding DNA: TGTGCCAGCAGTCCGCTTATTAGAGACAGCAGCTCCTACGAGCAGTACTTC.

To note about this clone: Other DNA sequences in this specimen translate into the identical CDR3. The chain joins TRBV27 to TRBJ2-7; TRBD1 matches at 9 bases. After removal of 3 bases from V and 4 bases from J, the junction contained 1 base not matched to a gene. This CDR3 has 13 residues. Germline-derived CDR1 and CDR2 are MNHEY and SMNVEV (reference sequence). CDR3 region: CASSLDRGYEQYF. CDR3 nucleotides: TGTGCCAGCAGTTTGGACAGGGGTTACGAGCAGTACTTC.

The rearrangement links TRBV7-8 to TRBJ2-1, with a tentative D call TRBD1 (7 bases). The length of the CDR3 is 15 residues. V was pared by 5 bases and J by 5 bases, with 16 bases between. The germline gives CDR1 SGHVS, CDR2 FQNEAQ. The CDR3 bases are TGTGCCAGCAGCAGGGGGCGCGGGATCGACAATGAGCAGTTCTTC. It yields the protein CASSRGRGIDNEQFF.

The chain combines TRBV2 with TRBJ1-3, with a weak D call TRBD1 (6 bases). With 6 bases removed from V and 2 bases from J, the gap between germline ends came to 11 bases. This CDR3 region has 14 residues. CDR1 and CDR2 from the germline V gene are SNHLY and FYNNEI. CDR3 sequence: CASSENRAGNTIYF. CDR3 DNA sequence: TGTGCCAGCAGCGAAAACAGGGCTGGAAACACCATATATTTT. The full variable domain, completed using reference TRBV2 and TRBJ1-3, is EPEVTQTPSHQVTQMGQEVILRCVPISNHLYFYWYRQILGQKVEFLVSFYNNEISEKSEIFDDQFSVERPDGSNFTLKIRSTKLEDSAMYFCASSENRAGNTIYFGEGSWLTVV.

This clone was found a few times. The chain joins TRBV10-2 to TRBJ1-2, with 7 bases matching TRBD1. The CDR3 sequence is 15 residues long. From germline, CDR1 is WSHSY and CDR2 SAAADI. Unmatched junction bases numbered 10, after V lost 3 bases and J lost 6 bases. The CDR3 here is CASSEFGQAPDGYTF. In DNA, the CDR3 is TGCGCCAGCAGTGAATTTGGACAGGCCCCAGATGGCTACACCTTC.